The TCR beta chain described here comes from a study of blood T cell repertoires in COVID-19. Background on the study: PBMCs, B-cell-depleted T cells, or T cells were the source of the cDNA or gDNA that made up the material.

Study processing details: Reference gene primers were amplified, and this amplification served to estimate nucleated cell counts. Sequencing was performed with immunoSEQ multiplex PCR; in TCRdb, only in-frame clones are kept and a portion is missing. V and J calls plus clone size are reproduced from that table; the DNA served to infer D and trimming. The sample has around 25,000 clones, 75% to 90% seen once. This CDR3 is 13 amino acids long. V was clipped by 5 bases and J by 7 bases, with 9 bases between them. Germline-derived CDR1 and CDR2 are SGHDN and FVKESK. The TCR sequence derives from a human donor with active COVID-19. The donor label of this sample is uncertain. The chain employs TRBV14 and TRBJ1-6, with D maybe TRBD1 (6 bases). Sequences were obtained from peripheral blood. CDR3 DNA sequence: TGTGCCAGCAGCTCAGGGGTGAATTCACCCCTCCACTTT. It codes for CASSSGVNSPLHF.